The clone carrying this T cell receptor beta chain has a single count. CDR1 SGHDN and CDR2 FVKESK come from the germline V gene. The CDR3 spans 15 residues. The J segment lost 2 bases and the V segment lost 6 bases, leaving 5 bases of the junction unmatched. Several immunoSEQ plates held equal portions of the genomic DNA taken from each subset. Only in-frame clones appear in the TCRdb table, and some are missing; sequencing was by immunoSEQ multiplex PCR. The data contain about 2.2 million clones, 93% of them singletons. This specimen belongs to a study of shared clonotypes between healthy human individuals. The wider study: Those who served as donors were a couple of women and three men between the ages of 18 and 49.

CD45RO-negative cells were positively selected for CCR7, leaving out terminally differentiated effector memory CD45RA+ cells. This TCR was recovered from a man aged 18 to 30 in good health. Some clones in this sample may be carry-over from other donors' samples. The sample comprised naive CD8+ T cells from PBMCs. V is TRBV14 and J is TRBJ2-2; 8 positions match TRBD2. The CDR3 sequence: CASRSSGGNTGELFF. Written as DNA, the CDR3 is TGTGCCAGCAGATCAAGCGGGGGAAACACCGGGGAGCTGTTTTTT.